The next 10 T cell receptor beta chains were all read from a single sample in a study of early T cells in non-severe SARS-CoV-2 infection. TCRdb analysed the 5' RACE reads with MiXCR anew, one entry per CDR3 protein. The table records approximately 39,000 distinct CDR3 sequences, around 4.6% of them present only once. Sequenced material: whole blood. The receptors come from an adult who was a healthcare worker with PCR-confirmed SARS-CoV-2 infection or an uninfected control (not recorded which).

This clonotype occurred many times. The chain joins TRBV7-9 to TRBJ1-1, with unresolved D. Germline V gene sequence: CDR1 SEHNR, CDR2 FQNEAQ (reference sequence). V was shortened by 3 bases and J by 5 bases, with 7 bases between the two germline ends. The CDR3 runs to 12 residues. Written as DNA, the CDR3 is TGTGCCAGCAGCTTGGGTGAAACTGAAGCTTTCTTT. Translating it yields CASSLGETEAFF.

At least ten counts were recorded for this clonotype. The V call is TRBV6-5, the J call TRBJ2-4; 9 bases are shared with TRBD1. CDR3 length: 14 residues. V gave up 6 bases and J gave up 6 bases; unmatched junction bases: 6. CDR1 is MNHEY, CDR2 SVGAGI, per germline. The CDR3 bases are TGTGCCAGCAGGACAGGGGGGCCTGGAAACATTCAGTACTTC. It codes for CASRTGGPGNIQYF.

This clonotype occurred a few times. The rearrangement links TRBV7-9 to TRBJ1-6; D remains ambiguous. V lost 3 bases to trimming and J lost 0 bases, with 12 bases between them. The CDR3 loop spans 17 amino acids. Germline lookup yields CDR1 SEHNR and CDR2 FQNEAQ (reference sequence). For the CDR3, the DNA is TGTGCCAGCAGCTTTACTTCGGGAAGCTCCTATAATTCACCCCTCCACTTT. Its translation: CASSFTSGSSYNSPLHF. The full variable domain, with the rest looked up from reference TRBV7-9 and TRBJ1-6, is DTGVSQNPRHKITKRGQNVTFRCDPISEHNRLYWYRQTLGQGPEFLTYFQNEAQLEKSRLLSDRFSAERPKGSFSTLEIQRTEQGDSAMYLCASSFTSGSSYNSPLHFGNGTRLTVT.

This clonotype was counted at least ten times. The chain carries TRBV7-6 and TRBJ2-3; D possibly uses TRBD1 or TRBD2 (5 bases each). V gave up 1 base and J gave up 1 base, with 12 bases separating them. CDR1 is SGHVS and CDR2 is FNYEAQ in the germline V gene. CDR3 length equals 16 residues. CDR3 residues: CASSLGATAGTDTQYF. CDR3 nucleotides: TGTGCCAGCAGCTTAGGCGCGACAGCGGGCACAGATACGCAGTATTTT.

This clonotype has ten or more counts. The rearrangement joins TRBV5-1 to TRBJ1-2, with unresolved D. CDR3 length: 14 residues. Trimming removed 0 bases at V and 4 bases at J, with 10 bases between. Germline V gives CDR1 SGHRS, CDR2 YFSETQ. The CDR3 DNA follows: TGCGCCAGCAGCTTGGCCCCCAACGGCTATGGCTACACCTTC. Its translation: CASSLAPNGYGYTF.

This chain uses TRBV20-1 with TRBJ2-2; no clear D gene. The germline V and J ends were trimmed by 3 bases and 5 bases, with 7 bases remaining between them. This CDR3 comprises 12 residues. Germline values: CDR1 DFQATT, CDR2 SNEGSKA (reference sequence). CDR3 DNA: TGCAGTGCTAGTCACCAGACCGGGGAGCTGTTTTTT. Its protein product is CSASHQTGELFF.

The chain employs TRBV29-1 and TRBJ2-7; perhaps TRBD1 as D (6 bases). In germline, CDR1 is SQVTM, CDR2 ANQGSEA. The CDR3 sequence is 15 residues long. Trimming cost V 1 base and J 3 bases, with 16 bases left between them. The CDR3 is CSVEGSPGHLYEQYF. CDR3 sequence (DNA): TGCAGCGTTGAAGGATCCCCGGGACACCTCTACGAGCAGTACTTC.

The sample holds many counts of this clonotype. The CDR3 region has the DNA TGTGCCAGCAGGCGGACAGCCAGGAGTGAGCAGTTCTTC. This codes for CASRRTARSEQFF. The chain joins TRBV12-3 or TRBV12-4 to TRBJ2-1, with D tentatively TRBD1 (6 bases). The V end was cut by 6 bases, the J end by 9 bases, with 15 bases between. The CDR3 consists of 13 residues.

Ten or more counts support this clonotype. This chain uses TRBV11-3 with TRBJ2-1, with D hard to call. There are 15 residues in the CDR3. V lost 6 bases, J lost 0 bases, and 12 bases lay in between. Germline V gene lookup returns CDR1 SGHNT and CDR2 YENEEA. CDR3 DNA: TGTGCCAGCAGTCCCGGGCGGAGCTCCTACAATGAGCAGTTCTTC. Protein product: CASSPGRSSYNEQFF.

This clonotype was counted many times. This sequence joins TRBV12-3 or TRBV12-4 and TRBJ1-6; 8 bases fit TRBD1. The CDR3 loop spans 15 amino acids. V dropped 3 bases and J dropped 7; count of bases not matched to a gene: 5. The CDR3 loop reads CASSFEGTGNSPLHF. The CDR3 DNA reads as TGTGCCAGCAGTTTCGAGGGGACAGGAAATTCACCCCTCCACTTT.